This T cell receptor beta chain was recovered during a study of PD-L1 blockade in urothelial cancer (dated by TCRdb to about 2017). At the level of the whole study: Therapy was started in about 2014 for all patients, and atezolizumab 1,200 mg was administered intravenously every 3 weeks. About 90% of the 29 patients were identified as males with urothelial cancer of bladder origin, and a prior smoking history was reported by 18 of 29 patients. An ECOG performance status of 0 or 1 was recorded for the patients, and 0 to 3 prior chemotherapy regimens had been received by the patients. Blood samples were analyzed at 3 weeks after treatment start (second dose) and at 6 weeks after treatment start. Blood samples yielded a median of about 150,000 T cells and more than 80,000 unique TCRs, with median clonality roughly 0.082. An exploratory multi-omic analysis was conducted of the somatic, immune and clinical correlates of response to PD-L1 blockade with atezolizumab in urothelial cancer. Pretreatment tumor samples, along with matched peripheral blood serially collected before and after atezolizumab treatment, were subjected to TCR sequencing. Durable clinical benefit was defined as progression-free survival longer than 6 months, and TCR features were also tested against progression-free and overall survival. Whole exome sequencing and RNA sequencing of pretreatment tumors were performed alongside TCR sequencing in the same patients. About 10 patients achieved durable clinical benefit and around 19 did not. Pretreatment blood TCR-seq was available for around 29 patients, at least one posttreatment blood collection was obtained for around 25 patients, and tumor TCR-seq was available for around 25 patients.

What the time point label conveys for this sample: peripheral blood 6 weeks after treatment start. The cohort comprised 25 to 30 patients with locally advanced or metastatic urothelial carcinoma treated at Memorial Sloan Kettering on a trial protocol. Peripheral blood mononuclear cells were collected pretreatment and during treatment, with between 1 and 8 total time points obtained per patient. The Qiagen DNeasy Blood extraction kit was used to purify genomic DNA from total PBMCs and from tumor samples. PBMCs were collected pretreatment and during treatment and were isolated and stored as previously described. Synthetic TCR analog templates were spiked into each PCR so that absolute template abundance could be estimated from read counts. The immunoSEQ assay was used to amplify TCRbeta CDR3 regions from genomic DNA with bias-controlled V and J gene primers. Sequencing of rearranged TCRbeta segments was done at approximately 20X coverage. Turning to the authors' computational methods: Sequencing errors were corrected by clustering, and CDR3s were annotated against IMGT so that V, D and J genes could be assigned. Out-of-frame and stop-codon sequences were excluded, and only productive TCRbeta rearrangements were used in downstream analyses. Clonality was computed as one minus Shannon entropy normalized by the log of the number of unique productive sequences. Clones differing between time points or between blood and tumor were identified using Fisher's exact test with Benjamini-Hochberg correction, with an adjusted p below 0.01 applied as the threshold. Here the immuneACCESS table is served through TCRdb, limited to in-frame sequences with V and J called. Missing clones are a known gap in these copies; in checked studies unresolved V genes cover under half, and the rest lacks a known reason. The V and J calls and the clone size are those of that table, but D and trimming were determined from the DNA. Recorded for this sample are some 110,000 clones; around 93% of them occurred a single time. Less than 5% of the sample belongs to the ten largest clones.

The germline V gene yields SGHTS for CDR1 and YDEGEE for CDR2. Inclusive of the bounding cysteine and phenylalanine, the CDR3 is 14 residues long. Only the CDR3 portion is preserved as DNA: 42 bases, with reading frame beginning at the first base. The V end gives up 6 bases and the J end 8 bases, leaving 10 bases in the junction not matched to a gene. The research as a whole found: Because of the small sample size (n of about 30) and the many exploratory analyses performed, the results are intended to be regarded as hypothesis-generating. At 3 weeks after the start of treatment, tumor-associated TCR clones in peripheral blood had expanded more in patients with durable benefit (n ≈ 24, p = 0.022). A pretreatment peripheral blood TCR clonality below the median was linked to improved progression-free and overall survival.

About this clone itself: This receptor's antigen is unknown. No per-base quality is available; no much larger clone lies one base away.

The chain links TRBV5-8 with TRBJ1-2, with 10 middle bases fitting TRBD1. The sequencing used PBMCs, collected around atezolizumab (anti-PD-L1) treatment. This TCR was sampled from a man aged 55 to 70 with urothelial cancer. CDR3 sequence: CASNRGQGLRGYTF. The DNA sequence is TGTGCCAGCAACAGGGGACAGGGGTTGAGGGGCTACACCTTC.